This is a list of T cell receptor beta chains from one sample in a study of Tregs in tolerant kidney transplant recipients. Libraries were prepared by immunoSEQ multiplex PCR; TCRdb keeps only in-frame clonotypes and omits some of them. Of about 110,000 clones in the sample, 85% to 90% were seen once. The source was CD4+ T cells from blood, collected before the transplant. These receptors were collected from a human donor who received a combined kidney and bone marrow transplant. The conserved cysteine and the conserved F or W are not part of the CDR3 here.

j_call: TRBJ2-2; v_call: TRBV5-1; cdr3_length: 13; cdr3_aa: ASGFPSGGTGELF
j_call: TRBJ2-2; v_call: TRBV4-1; cdr3_length: 15; cdr3_aa: ASSRPTSDLNTGELF
j_call: TRBJ1-4; v_call: TRBV7-9; cdr3_length: 14; cdr3_aa: ASSYLPGGGNEKLF
j_call: TRBJ2-7; v_call: TRBV7-2; cdr3_length: 10; cdr3_aa: ASSSDSSEQY
j_call: TRBJ1-1; v_call: TRBV12-5; cdr3_length: 14; cdr3_aa: ASGLVLQGSDTEAF
j_call: TRBJ2-7; v_call: TRBV19; cdr3_length: 12; cdr3_aa: ASSISGNDYEQY
j_call: TRBJ2-5; v_call: TRBV7-9; cdr3_length: 13; cdr3_aa: ASSPPWSSQETQY
j_call: TRBJ1-4; v_call: TRBV28; cdr3_length: 11; cdr3_aa: ASSLYRGEKLF
j_call: TRBJ2-2; v_call: TRBV5-1; cdr3_length: 14; cdr3_aa: ASSLTSGTPTGELF
j_call: TRBJ2-5; v_call: TRBV29-1; cdr3_length: 13; cdr3_aa: SVERSAGGLETQY
j_call: TRBJ2-7; v_call: TRBV5-4; cdr3_length: 14; cdr3_aa: ASRQTSTGGTYEQY
j_call: TRBJ1-2; v_call: TRBV5-1; cdr3_length: 10; cdr3_aa: ASSLEQAGYT
j_call: TRBJ2-5; v_call: TRBV6-6; cdr3_length: 13; cdr3_aa: ASSEPLAAIETQY
j_call: TRBJ2-7; v_call: TRBV10-3; cdr3_length: 9; cdr3_aa: AIGQGGKQY
j_call: TRBJ2-7; v_call: TRBV28; cdr3_length: 13; cdr3_aa: ASSASGTGLVEQY
j_call: TRBJ1-1; v_call: TRBV7-9; cdr3_length: 9; cdr3_aa: ASSLGTRGF
j_call: TRBJ2-1; v_call: TRBV7-2; cdr3_length: 17; cdr3_aa: ASSSILGTSGRGVLEQF
j_call: TRBJ1-5; v_call: TRBV25-1; cdr3_length: 13; cdr3_aa: ASSEGKGDFQPQH
j_call: TRBJ1-2; v_call: TRBV27; cdr3_length: 11; cdr3_aa: ASSSQGDYGYT
j_call: TRBJ2-1; v_call: TRBV30; cdr3_length: 10; cdr3_aa: AFDQAANEQF
j_call: TRBJ1-5; v_call: TRBV12-5; cdr3_length: 11; cdr3_aa: ASGLSRNQPQH
j_call: TRBJ1-3; v_call: TRBV19; cdr3_length: 13; cdr3_aa: ASRGPFSSGNTIY
j_call: TRBJ2-5; v_call: TRBV7-2; cdr3_length: 11; cdr3_aa: ASSPETWETQY
j_call: TRBJ1-2; v_call: TRBV4-1; cdr3_length: 13; cdr3_aa: ASSQAPGGNYGYT
j_call: TRBJ2-4; v_call: TRBV4-2; cdr3_length: 13; cdr3_aa: ASSQEEGQGNIQY
j_call: TRBJ1-2; v_call: TRBV2; cdr3_length: 13; cdr3_aa: ASSPRQGPDYGYT
j_call: TRBJ2-1; v_call: TRBV10-1; cdr3_length: 12; cdr3_aa: ASSPAQSGNEQF
j_call: TRBJ2-7; v_call: TRBV5-4; cdr3_length: 12; cdr3_aa: ASSLGDRAREQY
j_call: TRBJ2-3; v_call: TRBV18; cdr3_length: 13; cdr3_aa: ASSLRQGERDTQY
j_call: TRBJ1-5; v_call: TRBV4-1; cdr3_length: 12; cdr3_aa: ASSQDQRGQPQH
j_call: TRBJ1-1; v_call: TRBV6-1; cdr3_length: 11; cdr3_aa: ASSARENTEAF
j_call: TRBJ2-5; v_call: TRBV25-1; cdr3_length: 13; cdr3_aa: ASSFIQGTRETQY
j_call: TRBJ2-2; v_call: TRBV29-1; cdr3_length: 16; cdr3_aa: SVERWTGRSANTGELF
j_call: TRBJ1-2; v_call: TRBV5-5; cdr3_length: 12; cdr3_aa: ASSWDRAGYGYT
j_call: TRBJ2-3; v_call: TRBV5-1; cdr3_length: 13; cdr3_aa: ASSLGTGGTDTQY
j_call: TRBJ2-1; v_call: TRBV11-2; cdr3_length: 15; cdr3_aa: ASSSGSSLSSYNEQF
j_call: TRBJ1-2; v_call: TRBV11-2; cdr3_length: 11; cdr3_aa: ASSRDRAGGYT
j_call: TRBJ2-7; v_call: TRBV9; cdr3_length: 13; cdr3_aa: ASSGGLAGTYEQY
j_call: TRBJ2-3; v_call: TRBV5-1; cdr3_length: 14; cdr3_aa: ASSFGSSGRTDTQY
j_call: TRBJ1-2; v_call: TRBV7-9; cdr3_length: 12; cdr3_aa: ASSLWDRNYGYT
j_call: TRBJ1-1; v_call: TRBV10-1; cdr3_length: 13; cdr3_aa: ASSEQGLARAEAF
j_call: TRBJ2-1; v_call: TRBV5-1; cdr3_length: 13; cdr3_aa: ASSSGGPSYNEQF
j_call: TRBJ2-1; v_call: TRBV2; cdr3_length: 10; cdr3_aa: ASMTSTSIPF
j_call: TRBJ2-5; v_call: TRBV6-5; cdr3_length: 14; cdr3_aa: ASSYKGSGGLETQY
j_call: TRBJ1-5; v_call: TRBV2; cdr3_length: 14; cdr3_aa: ASQEELGGGNQPQH
j_call: TRBJ1-2; v_call: TRBV30; cdr3_length: 11; cdr3_aa: AWSVDRDTGYT
j_call: TRBJ2-2; v_call: TRBV5-1; cdr3_length: 16; cdr3_aa: ASSLARKRGPNTGELF
j_call: TRBJ2-2; v_call: TRBV30; cdr3_length: 13; cdr3_aa: AWNRRDRETGELF
j_call: TRBJ2-7; v_call: TRBV19; cdr3_length: 12; cdr3_aa: ASSISWSSYEQY
j_call: TRBJ2-3; v_call: TRBV13; cdr3_length: 16; cdr3_aa: ASSSGTRWGPGTDTQY
j_call: TRBJ1-2; v_call: TRBV5-6; cdr3_length: 11; cdr3_aa: ASSSPTGYGYT
j_call: TRBJ1-1; v_call: TRBV28; cdr3_length: 14; cdr3_aa: ASSSRPGQGNTEAF
j_call: TRBJ2-7; v_call: TRBV4-1; cdr3_length: 14; cdr3_aa: ATPFLAGLSSYEQY
j_call: TRBJ2-2; v_call: TRBV5-1; cdr3_length: 14; cdr3_aa: ASSLEGGQVGGELF
j_call: TRBJ1-2; v_call: TRBV7-2; cdr3_length: 13; cdr3_aa: ASSPVGRTGNGYT
j_call: TRBJ1-1; v_call: TRBV5-1; cdr3_length: 11; cdr3_aa: ASRGDFGTEAF
j_call: TRBJ2-7; v_call: TRBV7-2; cdr3_length: 10; cdr3_aa: ASSPGREEQY
j_call: TRBJ1-3; v_call: TRBV9; cdr3_length: 13; cdr3_aa: ASSVDGETGNTIY
j_call: TRBJ2-7; v_call: TRBV19; cdr3_length: 11; cdr3_aa: ASRDSKLYEQY
j_call: TRBJ1-2; v_call: TRBV6-7; cdr3_length: 12; cdr3_aa: ASSDRQGHYGYT